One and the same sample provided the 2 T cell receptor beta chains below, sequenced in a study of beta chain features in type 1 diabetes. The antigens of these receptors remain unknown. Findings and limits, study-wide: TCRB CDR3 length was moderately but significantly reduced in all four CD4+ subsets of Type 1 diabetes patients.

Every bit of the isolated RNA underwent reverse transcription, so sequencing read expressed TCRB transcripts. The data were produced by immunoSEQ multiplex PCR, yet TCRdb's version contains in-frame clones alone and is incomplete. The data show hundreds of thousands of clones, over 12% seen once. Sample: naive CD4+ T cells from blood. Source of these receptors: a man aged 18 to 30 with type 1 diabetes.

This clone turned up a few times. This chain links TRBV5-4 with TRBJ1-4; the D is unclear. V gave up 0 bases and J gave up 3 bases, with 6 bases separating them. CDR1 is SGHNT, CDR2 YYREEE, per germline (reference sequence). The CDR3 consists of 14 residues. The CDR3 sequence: CASSLDQANEKLFF. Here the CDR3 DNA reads TGTGCCAGCAGCTTGGATCAGGCTAATGAAAAACTGTTTTTT.

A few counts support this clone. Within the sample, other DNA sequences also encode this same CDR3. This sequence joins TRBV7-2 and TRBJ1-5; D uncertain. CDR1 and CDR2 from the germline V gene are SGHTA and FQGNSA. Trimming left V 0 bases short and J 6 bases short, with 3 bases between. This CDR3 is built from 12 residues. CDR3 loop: CASSLAGQPQHF. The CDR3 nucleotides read TGTGCCAGCAGCTTAGCTGGTCAGCCCCAGCATTTT.